These 16 T cell receptor beta chains were sequenced from one sample in a study of T cells in Graves' hyperthyroidism and ophthalmopathy. Amplification of TCR beta CDR3 regions was performed using RNA transcripts as template. An initial round of RT-PCR targeting the TCR CDR3 relied on the HTBI primer set. TCRdb used MiXCR to reprocess the multiplex PCR reads, holding one entry per CDR3 protein. The table includes around 270,000 distinct CDR3 sequences, roughly 18% detected once. Input material: blood. The receptors were sampled from a man aged 50 to 60 with Graves' ophthalmopathy.

This clonotype came up many times. This chain connects TRBV5-6 to TRBJ2-3; TRBD1 matches at 9 bases. The CDR3 has 15 amino acids. The junction had 3 bases not matched to a gene; V was cut back by 1 base and J by 3 bases. Per germline, CDR1 SGHDT and CDR2 YYEEEE. DNA of the CDR3: TGTGCCAGCAGCTTGAGGGACAGGGCAACAGATACGCAGTATTTT. The encoded protein is CASSLRDRATDTQYF.

This rearrangement joins TRBV2 to TRBJ2-3; D unclear. CDR1 SNHLY and CDR2 FYNNEI come from the germline V gene. V was pared by 2 bases and J by 1 base, with 13 bases between. The CDR3 is 16 amino acids. CDR3 bases: TGTGCCAGCAGTGAACAACCCACTGGTGGCACAGATACGCAGTATTTT. Protein: CASSEQPTGGTDTQYF.

This clonotype was picked up many times. This sequence joins TRBV18 and TRBJ2-7; 8 nucleotides align to TRBD1. This CDR3 comprises 14 residues. Trimming at V came to 2 bases and at J to 2 bases, leaving 2 bases not matched to a gene. Germline loops: CDR1 KGHSH, CDR2 LQKENI. The CDR3 sequence is CASSPATGAYEQYF. The CDR3 DNA is TGTGCCAGCTCACCAGCGACAGGGGCCTACGAGCAGTACTTC.

At least ten counts were recorded for this clonotype. The CDR3 spells CATRQGASETQYF. Here the CDR3 DNA reads TGTGCCACCCGACAGGGGGCGTCGGAGACCCAGTACTTC. The chain couples TRBV12-3 or TRBV12-4 to TRBJ2-5, with 10 positions matching TRBD1. The CDR3 covers 13 residues. V lost 10 bases to trimming and J lost 5 bases; unmatched junction nucleotides: 7.

The rearrangement uses TRBV19 and TRBJ2-3; maybe TRBD1 (6 bases). Deletions cut 7 bases from V and 4 bases from J, with 24 bases between. The CDR3 has 17 amino acids. The germline V gene has CDR1 LNHDA and CDR2 SQIVND (reference sequence). CDR3 in amino acids: CASTEGHRDRGPDTQYF. CDR3 sequence (DNA): TGTGCCAGTACCGAGGGACACCGGGACCGGGGCCCAGATACGCAGTATTTT.

This clonotype has a count of ten or more. V and J are TRBV6-5 and TRBJ2-2; 10 bases line up with TRBD2. Germline V gene data show CDR1 as MNHEY and CDR2 as SVGAGI. The CDR3 is 16 amino acids. The trim removed 2 bases at V and 7 bases at J, leaving 7 bases unmatched. The CDR3 loop reads CASSYRSGRGIGELFF. In DNA, the CDR3 is TGTGCCAGCAGTTACAGGAGCGGGAGGGGAATCGGGGAGCTGTTTTTT.

This chain connects TRBV2 to TRBJ1-1; D may be TRBD1 (6 bases). The CDR3 has 16 amino acids. CDR1 is SNHLY and CDR2 is FYNNEI in the germline V gene. V shed 4 bases and J shed 1 base, with 16 bases lying between them. In nucleotides, the CDR3 is TGTGCCAGCAGTGGGATGGGGGGCGCGAGGAACACTGAAGCTTTCTTT. This codes for CASSGMGGARNTEAFF.

This clonotype was counted ten times or more. The J gene is TRBJ1-1, the V gene TRBV27; no clear D. Trimming took off 5 bases at V and 0 bases at J, with 10 bases between the two ends. Germline V gene data show CDR1 as MNHEY and CDR2 as SMNVEV (reference sequence). This CDR3 comprises 14 residues. The CDR3 here is CASSRHRVNTEAFF. Here the CDR3 DNA reads TGTGCCAGCAGTCGCCACCGGGTGAACACTGAAGCTTTCTTT.

This clonotype was picked up many times. V gene TRBV11-2 combines with J gene TRBJ2-2, with 8 positions matching TRBD1. The V and J ends lost 8 bases and 2 bases, in that order; junction bases with no gene match: 10. Germline-derived CDR1 and CDR2 are SGHAT and FQNNGV. The CDR3 totals 16 residues. CDR3 in DNA: TGTGCCAGCCGCTCTAACCCAGGGGGCAACACCGGGGAGCTGTTTTTT. Its translation is CASRSNPGGNTGELFF.

This clonotype was seen many times. The chain couples TRBV30 to TRBJ2-4; D is perhaps TRBD1 (5 bases). Trimming took 0 bases from V and 0 from J, leaving 9 bases between them. The length of the CDR3 is 15 residues. The germline V gene has CDR1 GTSNPN and CDR2 SVGIG (reference sequence). This chain's CDR3 is CAWSVGALAKNIQYF. The CDR3 DNA reads as TGTGCCTGGAGTGTAGGGGCCTTAGCCAAAAACATTCAGTACTTC.

Notes on this clonotype: Compared with germline, one end of the junction differs, possibly owing to a read error. The CDR3 protein is CPSHRTGGEAFF. The CDR3 region has the DNA TGTCCCAGCCACCGGACGGGCGGTGAAGCTTTCTTT. The rearrangement uses TRBV28 and TRBJ1-1, with D unresolved. CDR1 and CDR2 (germline): MDHEN, SYDVKM. The CDR3 is made up of 12 amino acids. Based on the CDR3 plus reference TRBV28 and TRBJ1-1, the full variable domain is DVKVTQSSRYLVKRTGEKVFLECVQDMDHENMFWYRQDPGLGLRLIYFSYDVKMKEKGDIPEGYSVSREKKERFSLILESASTNQTSMYLCPSHRTGGEAFFGQGTRLTVV.

This rearrangement joins TRBV9 to TRBJ2-5, with D possibly being TRBD2 (7 bases). The ends were cut back, 0 bases at V and 2 bases at J, with 11 bases in the middle. This CDR3 is 15 amino acids long. CDR1 and CDR2 (germline): SGDLS, YYNGEE. Here the CDR3 DNA reads TGTGCCAGCAGCGTAGAGGGGGGGCGTCAAGAGACCCAGTACTTC. Translated: CASSVEGGRQETQYF.

This clonotype was observed a single time. This CDR3 fails to terminate in the conserved phenylalanine or tryptophan, so it likely reflects a read error. The chain joins TRBV2 to TRBJ2-7, with 8 bases aligning to TRBD1. The CDR3 runs 14 residues. Germline V gives CDR1 SNHLY, CDR2 FYNNEI. Trimming removed 6 bases from V and 2 bases from J; junction bases left unmatched: 6. The CDR3, as DNA: TGTGCCAGCAGGCAAAGGGGACAGGCCTACGAGCAGTACCTC. Translating gives CASRQRGQAYEQYL.

The chain couples TRBV7-9 to TRBJ2-2; D not certain. Germline V gives CDR1 SEHNR, CDR2 FQNEAQ (reference sequence). V shed 1 base and J shed 8 bases, with 20 bases lying between them. The length of the CDR3 is 17 residues. The CDR3 here is CASSLVGLARSDGELFF. The CDR3 region has the DNA TGTGCCAGCAGCTTAGTCGGTTTAGCCAGGTCCGATGGGGAGCTGTTTTTT.

Concerning this clonotype itself: A clone one base away is much larger, so this may be a read error. The conserved final phenylalanine or tryptophan is absent from the CDR3, which likely points to a read error. The chain is built from TRBV2 and TRBJ2-2; TRBD2 matches 8 bases. The CDR3 runs 15 residues. J lost 4 bases, V lost 0 bases, and 1 base had no gene match. In germline, CDR1 is SNHLY, CDR2 FYNNEI. CDR3 bases: TGTGCCAGCAGTGAAGCCCGGGGGGGCACCGGGGAGCTGTTTCTT. Encoded protein: CASSEARGGTGELFL.

The gene calls are TRBV2 and TRBJ1-4; 7 positions match TRBD1. V shed 6 bases, J shed 4 bases, and the junction held 8 bases outside the gene matches. CDR1 and CDR2 from the germline V gene are SNHLY and FYNNEI. CDR3 length: 15 residues. The CDR3 region is CASRLSGGLNEKLFF. CDR3 nucleotides: TGTGCCAGCAGGTTATCAGGGGGGCTTAATGAAAAACTGTTTTTT.